A selection of T cell receptor beta chains follows, all from one sample in a study of blood T cells in healthy people across ages. TCRdb passed the 5' RACE reads through MiXCR, listing each CDR3 protein once. The sample has more than 450,000 distinct CDR3 sequences, roughly a quarter seen once; the top ten hold about 3.3%. These data also featured in a second study, about T cells of mothers and their children.

Sequencing used blood. These receptors were taken from a boy aged 2 to 10 in good health. Each CDR3 is given with its conserved first and last residue. Fields, in order: V gene, J gene, clone size, D gene, CDR3 DNA, CDR3 protein. The D gene is left open where the match is weak. Clone sizes are given selectively: once, few, many, or a class where the clone is expanded.

>TRBV7-9|TRBJ2-3|many|-
TGTGCCAGCAGCTTAGACCGGAGAACTAGCACAGATACGCAGTATTTT
CASSLDRRTSTDTQYF
>TRBV7-2|TRBJ2-1|-|-
TGTGTCAGCAGCCCATGGCATGGCGGGAACAATGAGCAGTTCTTC
CVSSPWHGGNNEQFF
>TRBV7-8|TRBJ2-3|-|-
TGTGCCAGCAGCTTAGGACCCTTGCGGGACACTACAGATACGCAGTATTTT
CASSLGPLRDTTDTQYF
>TRBV7-9|TRBJ2-3|-|-
TGTGCCAGCAGCCCCGGGACACCAAGCACAGATACGCAGTATTTT
CASSPGTPSTDTQYF
>TRBV20-1|TRBJ1-2|few|-
TGCAGTGCTAGAGATAGCGGGGGGCGACAATCCACCTTC
CSARDSGGRQSTF
>TRBV6-1|TRBJ2-3|few|-
TGTGCCAGCAATCCTGGGGGGCGGGGGAGCACAGATACGCAGTATTTT
CASNPGGRGSTDTQYF
>TRBV25-1|TRBJ2-7|many|-
TGTGCCAGCAGTGACTACTACGAGCAGTACTTC
CASSDYYEQYF
>TRBV6-1|TRBJ2-7|-|-
TGTGCCAGCACCCAAAGAAGCGGTTACTCCTACGAGCAGTACTTC
CASTQRSGYSYEQYF
>TRBV10-3|TRBJ2-5|once|-
TGTGCCATCAGCGGGCAGGCAGGGGTTCAAGAGACCCAGTACTTC
CAISGQAGVQETQYF
>TRBV20-1|TRBJ1-2|few|-
TGCAGTGCTAGGGGGAGGGGAAATGGCGGCTACACCTTC
CSARGRGNGGYTF
>TRBV25-1|TRBJ1-1|-|-
TGTGCCAGCAGTGAATATGGGAGGACTGAAGCTTTCTTT
CASSEYGRTEAFF
>TRBV6-5|TRBJ1-2|-|-
TGTGCCAGCAGCCCGGTCCCGGACGGGCTTTATGGCTACACCTTC
CASSPVPDGLYGYTF
>TRBV6-1|TRBJ2-5|-|TRBD1
TGTGCCAGCAACCTGGACAGGGTAGCAGAGACCCAGTACTTC
CASNLDRVAETQYF
>TRBV20-1|TRBJ2-1|-|TRBD2
TGCAGTGCTATACCCCGGGGGGAATTTTCTAAGGGCAATGAGCAGTTCTTC
CSAIPRGEFSKGNEQFF
>TRBV28|TRBJ2-2|-|-
TGTGCCAGCAATTTAGGTGAAATCAGGGCCGGGGAGCTGTTTTTT
CASNLGEIRAGELFF
>TRBV14|TRBJ2-1|few|TRBD2
TGTGCCAGCAGCCGAAAGACGCCGGGGGGATGGGATGAGCAGTTCTTC
CASSRKTPGGWDEQFF
>TRBV29-1|TRBJ1-2|-|TRBD1
TGCAGCGTCGGACAGGGTGGGAACTATGGCTACACCTTC
CSVGQGGNYGYTF